The rows below give T cell receptor beta chains drawn from one sample of a study of T cell responses to AZD1222 COVID-19 vaccine. The protocol was immunoSEQ multiplex PCR, while the TCRdb copy is restricted to in-frame clones and leaves out a portion. The sample lists roughly 140,000 clones, 85% to 95% seen once, with more than 10% in the top ten. Specimen: peripheral blood, collected after recovery from COVID-19. These receptors came from an adult who had recovered from COVID-19. Both conserved end residues are part of each CDR3. Fields, in order: D gene, J gene, V gene, clone size, CDR3 protein, CDR3 DNA. The D gene is left open where the match is weak. Rows give clone size only sometimes, using once, few, many, or a class for an expanded clone.

NA TRBJ1-3 TRBV10-3 NA CASRGVSGNTIYF TGTGCCTCCAGGGGAGTCTCTGGAAACACCATATATTTT
NA TRBJ1-5 TRBV18 NA CASSPSNIQPQHF TGTGCCAGCTCACCGAGTAATATTCAGCCCCAGCATTTT
NA TRBJ1-3 TRBV2 NA CASSEGVRQSGNTIYF TGTGCCAGCAGTGAAGGCGTACGCCAGTCTGGAAACACCATATATTTT
NA TRBJ2-1 TRBV6-5 few CASSTWGYNEQFF TGTGCCAGCAGTACTTGGGGATACAATGAGCAGTTCTTC
TRBD1 TRBJ2-7 TRBV18 NA CASSQRWDREVHEQYF TGTGCCAGCTCGCAAAGATGGGACAGGGAGGTCCACGAGCAGTACTTC
TRBD2 TRBJ2-5 TRBV4-1 once CASSPLGLVQETQYF TGCGCCAGCAGCCCTCTGGGACTAGTCCAAGAGACCCAGTACTTC
NA TRBJ2-3 TRBV18 NA CASSLMPGPGTDTQYF TGTGCCAGCTCACTGATGCCGGGACCAGGGACAGATACGCAGTATTTT
TRBD2 TRBJ2-1 TRBV11-2 once CASSSIAGVWEQFF TGTGCCAGCAGCTCAATAGCGGGAGTTTGGGAGCAGTTCTTC
TRBD2 TRBJ2-7 TRBV7-2 NA CASSLGLAGGNYEQYF TGTGCCAGCAGCTTGGGACTAGCGGGAGGTAACTACGAGCAGTACTTC
TRBD1 TRBJ2-7 TRBV27 NA CASRSGQGRNEQYF TGTGCCAGCAGGTCTGGACAGGGAAGGAACGAGCAGTACTTC
TRBD1 TRBJ2-3 TRBV19 NA CASSVRTGGDTQYF TGTGCCAGTAGTGTCCGGACAGGGGGCGATACGCAGTATTTT
NA TRBJ1-6 TRBV6-5 NA CASSYRESSYNSPLHF TGTGCCAGCAGCTACAGGGAGAGCTCCTATAATTCACCCCTCCACTTT
NA TRBJ2-1 TRBV6-6 NA CASSRRAIGGHYNEQFF TGTGCCAGCAGTCGGAGGGCGATAGGGGGGCACTACAATGAGCAGTTCTTC
NA TRBJ2-3 TRBV10-2 NA CASRMGGNTDTQYF TGCGCCAGCAGGATGGGAGGCAACACAGATACGCAGTATTTT
NA TRBJ1-1 TRBV7-9 once CASSLFPTEAFF TGTGCCAGCAGCTTATTCCCAACTGAAGCTTTCTTT
NA TRBJ1-1 TRBV18 once CASSRVNTEAFF TGTGCCAGCTCACGGGTGAACACTGAAGCTTTCTTT
TRBD2 TRBJ2-6 TRBV19 NA CASSTGGGANVLTF TGTGCCAGTAGTACGGGAGGTGGGGCCAACGTCCTGACTTTC
TRBD2 TRBJ2-1 TRBV5-1 NA CASSLAGERSDEQFF TGCGCCAGCAGCTTAGCGGGGGAGAGGTCCGATGAGCAGTTCTTC
NA TRBJ1-3 TRBV28 NA CASLIRAGNTIYF TGTGCCAGCCTAATCAGGGCTGGAAACACCATATATTTT
NA TRBJ1-5 TRBV30 once CAWSKKGGNQPQHF TGTGCCTGGAGTAAGAAAGGTGGCAATCAGCCCCAGCATTTT
TRBD2 TRBJ2-3 TRBV10-2 NA CASSESIGLVTDTQYF TGCGCCAGCAGTGAGTCGATCGGACTAGTCACAGATACGCAGTATTTT
TRBD2 TRBJ2-7 TRBV4-2 NA CASSQETGGPYEQYF TGTGCCAGCAGCCAAGAGACGGGAGGTCCCTACGAGCAGTACTTC
NA TRBJ2-7 TRBV28 NA CASSSPVSYEQYF TGTGCCAGCAGTTCCCCAGTCTCCTACGAGCAGTACTTC
TRBD2 TRBJ2-5 TRBV5-4 NA CASSLILAGKETQYF TGTGCCAGCAGCTTGATACTAGCGGGGAAAGAGACCCAGTACTTC
TRBD2 TRBJ2-1 TRBV28 NA CASSLAGGGYNEQFF TGTGCCAGCAGTTTAGCGGGAGGGGGCTACAATGAGCAGTTCTTC
NA TRBJ2-1 TRBV27 NA CASSLSLSPQQFF TGTGCCAGCAGTTTATCGCTCTCGCCCCAGCAGTTCTTC
TRBD1 TRBJ2-7 TRBV28 NA CASSGPGQFSYEQYF TGTGCCAGCAGTGGACCGGGACAGTTCTCCTACGAGCAGTACTTC
NA TRBJ2-7 TRBV2 NA CASKGRSPYEQYF TGTGCCAGCAAGGGACGAAGCCCCTACGAGCAGTACTTC
NA TRBJ1-2 TRBV5-5 NA CASSWTGAYTF TGTGCCAGCAGCTGGACGGGAGCCTACACCTTC
NA TRBJ1-2 TRBV5-4 NA CASSLAGVDGYTF TGTGCCAGCAGCTTGGCAGGGGTCGATGGCTACACCTTC
TRBD1 TRBJ2-7 TRBV28 many CASSRTGTGGYEQYF TGTGCCAGCAGTCGAACCGGGACAGGGGGCTACGAGCAGTACTTC
TRBD1 TRBJ1-2 TRBV27 NA CASSLHRGVLTF TGTGCCAGCAGTTTACACAGGGGAGTCCTCACCTTC
NA TRBJ1-3 TRBV28 NA CASSLGGEVIGNTIYF TGTGCCAGCAGTTTAGGTGGGGAGGTTATAGGAAACACCATATATTTT
TRBD2 TRBJ2-1 TRBV7-3 NA CASSWGTSGNNEQFF TGTGCCAGCAGCTGGGGGACTAGCGGGAACAATGAGCAGTTCTTC
NA TRBJ1-1 TRBV29-1 once CSVGRVLNTEAFF TGCAGCGTTGGGCGCGTGTTAAACACTGAAGCTTTCTTT
NA TRBJ1-3 TRBV4-1 NA CASSRSGGTRISGNTIYF TGCGCCAGCAGCCGAAGTGGGGGGACGAGGATCTCTGGAAACACCATATATTTT
NA TRBJ1-1 TRBV29-1 NA CSVFKGYTEAFF TGCAGCGTTTTCAAGGGCTACACTGAAGCTTTCTTT
NA TRBJ1-2 TRBV18 NA CASSPNKNYGYTF TGTGCCAGCTCACCAAACAAGAACTATGGCTACACCTTC
NA TRBJ2-7 TRBV4-1 NA CASSQVGLYEQYF TGCGCCAGCAGCCAAGTAGGGCTCTACGAGCAGTACTTC
NA TRBJ1-4 TRBV28 NA CASIAGRNEKLFF TGTGCCAGCATCGCGGGCAGAAATGAAAAACTGTTTTTT
NA TRBJ2-5 TRBV9 once CASSVAPRETQYF TGTGCCAGCAGCGTAGCACCCCGGGAGACCCAGTACTTC
NA TRBJ1-5 TRBV2 once CASRMDPPGVSNQPQHF TGTGCCAGCAGAATGGACCCACCGGGGGTTAGCAATCAGCCCCAGCATTTT
NA TRBJ2-1 TRBV30 NA CAFWNGLGGNEQFF TGTGCCTTTTGGAATGGCCTTGGGGGGAATGAGCAGTTCTTC
TRBD2 TRBJ2-1 TRBV27 once CASSYLAGSNEQFF TGTGCCAGCAGTTATCTAGCGGGGTCCAATGAGCAGTTCTTC
TRBD2 TRBJ2-7 TRBV20-1 NA CSASEREWEQYF TGCAGTGCCAGTGAGCGGGAGTGGGAGCAGTACTTC
NA TRBJ2-1 TRBV6-2/TRBV6-3 NA CASSGSVKQGSSSYNEQFF TGTGCCAGCAGTGGGTCCGTGAAGCAGGGGTCTAGTTCCTACAATGAGCAGTTCTTC
TRBD1 TRBJ1-2 TRBV18 NA CASSEQGDGYTF TGTGCCAGCTCAGAACAGGGGGATGGCTACACCTTC
TRBD2 TRBJ2-5 TRBV5-1 NA CASSSPAGAGETQYF TGCGCCAGCAGCTCACCAGCGGGAGCGGGGGAGACCCAGTACTTC
TRBD1 TRBJ2-7 TRBV28 NA CASTTGTAYEQYF TGTGCCAGCACTACAGGGACAGCCTACGAGCAGTACTTC
TRBD1 TRBJ1-6 TRBV6-5 NA CASTSGTANSPLHF TGTGCCAGCACCTCCGGGACAGCGAATTCACCCCTCCACTTT
NA TRBJ2-4 TRBV19 NA CASSTPPTEKQYF TGTGCCAGTAGTACGCCTCCGACAGAGAAACAGTACTTC
TRBD2 TRBJ2-2 TRBV7-9 NA CASSSRTRLYTGELFF TGTGCCAGCAGCTCCCGGACTAGGCTGTACACCGGGGAGCTGTTTTTT
NA TRBJ2-1 TRBV27 NA CASGLDHYNEQFF TGTGCCAGCGGATTAGACCACTACAATGAGCAGTTCTTC
TRBD2 TRBJ2-3 TRBV27 NA CASSGLAGATDTQYF TGTGCCAGCAGTGGACTAGCGGGGGCCACAGATACGCAGTATTTT
NA TRBJ2-7 TRBV18 NA CASSFDRTKEQYF TGTGCCAGCTCATTCGACAGGACTAAGGAGCAGTACTTC
NA TRBJ1-6 TRBV6-5 NA CASIWGVNGDSPLHF TGTGCCAGCATTTGGGGCGTGAATGGAGATTCACCCCTCCACTTT
TRBD1 TRBJ2-3 TRBV5-6 NA CASTPRGGAGDTQYF TGTGCCAGCACTCCCCGAGGGGGCGCAGGAGATACGCAGTATTTT